Below, 14 T cell receptor beta chains from the same sample are listed, as sequenced in a study of PD-L1 blockade in urothelial cancer. The repertoire was sequenced with immunoSEQ multiplex PCR; TCRdb's copy has only in-frame clones and lacks some. Of 30,000 to 40,000 clones in the sample, 84% were seen once. Time point in this sample: pretreatment peripheral blood. Sequencing was performed on PBMCs, taken around atezolizumab (anti-PD-L1) treatment. Receptors were obtained from a man aged 55 to 69 with urothelial cancer.

The chain links TRBV5-1 to TRBJ2-5, with 8 bases fitting TRBD1. This CDR3 has 15 amino acids. V lost 4 bases and J lost 3; bases outside the gene matches: 8. CDR1 and CDR2 from the germline V gene are SGHRS and YFSETQ. CDR3 protein: CASSTQGTGEETQYF. Here the CDR3 DNA reads TGCGCCAGCAGCACACAAGGGACAGGCGAAGAGACCCAGTACTTC.

V usage is TRBV2 and J usage is TRBJ2-1; TRBD1 matches at 7 bases. The CDR3 sequence is 14 residues long. Germline V gene sequence: CDR1 SNHLY, CDR2 FYNNEI. The V segment lost 6 bases and the J segment 8 bases; nucleotides outside the gene matches: 10. As DNA, the CDR3 is TGTGCCAGCAGCGAACAGGGGTACGGGGATGAGCAGTTCTTC. The encoded protein is CASSEQGYGDEQFF.

This clone has only one observation. The chain employs TRBV30 and TRBJ1-4, with a tentative D call TRBD1 (5 bases). CDR3 length equals 18 residues. The germline CDR1 and CDR2 sequences are GTSNPN and SVGIG (reference sequence). The V end was cut by 4 bases, the J end by 0 bases, with 21 bases between. The CDR3: CAWTDGGAARATNEKLFF. In DNA, the CDR3 is TGTGCCTGGACCGACGGTGGGGCAGCTAGGGCAACTAATGAAAAACTGTTTTTT.

The rearrangement uses TRBV28 and TRBJ2-1, with 13 bases lining up with TRBD2. V shed 3 bases and J 9 bases; nucleotides not matched to a gene: 8. There are 16 residues in the CDR3. Germline V lookup: CDR1 MDHEN, CDR2 SYDVKM. This chain's CDR3 is CASSLTGTSGKGEQFF. The CDR3, as DNA: TGTGCCAGCAGTTTGACCGGGACTAGCGGGAAGGGTGAGCAGTTCTTC.

The V call is TRBV7-2, the J call TRBJ2-5; 8 bases are shared with TRBD1. With V trimmed by 0 bases and J by 5 bases, 8 bases remained unmatched. This CDR3 is built from 16 residues. Germline lookup yields CDR1 SGHTA and CDR2 FQGNSA. CDR3 DNA: TGTGCCAGCAGCTTAGCGGGCAGGGGGCCGTCGGAGACCCAGTACTTC. This gives the protein CASSLAGRGPSETQYF.

This sequence joins TRBV19 and TRBJ1-6, with D unresolved. The CDR3 totals 18 residues. The V gene's germline CDR1 is LNHDA and CDR2 SQIVND (reference sequence). The V and J ends lost 3 bases and 0 bases respectively, with 15 bases between them. CDR3 amino acids: CASSMPSTISSYNSPLHF. The DNA of the CDR3 is TGTGCCAGTAGTATGCCCTCGACAATCAGCTCCTATAATTCACCCCTCCACTTT.

This clone has only one observation. J is TRBJ2-1 and V is TRBV11-2; 9 bases map to TRBD2. The germline V gene encodes CDR1 SGHAT and CDR2 FQNNGV. The J segment lost 5 bases and the V segment lost 5 bases, leaving 10 bases of the junction unmatched. There are 16 residues in the CDR3. This chain's CDR3 is CASSPLRLAENNEQFF. The CDR3 DNA follows: TGTGCCAGCAGCCCCCTCCGACTAGCGGAAAACAATGAGCAGTTCTTC.

The chain recombines TRBV4-2 with TRBJ1-2; 10 positions match TRBD1. Germline CDR1 is LGHNA and CDR2 is YNFKEQ. The CDR3 length is 17 residues. Losses at the gene ends were 0 bases for V and 2 bases for J; bases not matched to a gene: 6. The CDR3 coding sequence is TGTGCCAGCAGCCAAGAGGCCCGGACAGGGGGAAACTATGGCTACACCTTC. Translating gives CASSQEARTGGNYGYTF.

This chain joins TRBV9 and TRBJ1-6; no firm D call. With 10 bases removed from V and 3 bases from J, the gap between germline ends came to 11 bases. This CDR3 comprises 13 residues. Germline loops: CDR1 SGDLS, CDR2 YYNGEE. The DNA for the CDR3 is TGTGCCGGCTCCTCTAGCTATAATTCACCCCTCCACTTT. Protein sequence: CAGSSSYNSPLHF.

The chain has TRBV27 and TRBJ2-7, with 9 positions matching TRBD1. The V gene's germline CDR1 is MNHEY and CDR2 SMNVEV (reference sequence). The CDR3 is made up of 15 amino acids. The V segment lost 6 bases and the J segment 1 base; nucleotides outside the gene matches: 7. The CDR3 reads CASSPDRGRSYEQYF. The CDR3 DNA reads as TGTGCCAGCAGCCCAGACAGGGGGAGATCCTACGAGCAGTACTTC.

CDR3 sequence (DNA): TGTGCCAGCAGCCAATCCGGGGAGGAGACCCAGTACTTC. This codes for CASSQSGEETQYF. The chain carries TRBV4-2 and TRBJ2-5; possible D gene TRBD2, 5 bases. From germline, CDR1 is LGHNA and CDR2 YNFKEQ. With 2 bases removed from V and 5 bases from J, the gap between germline ends came to 9 bases. The CDR3 loop spans 13 amino acids.

This clone was detected once. J is TRBJ1-4 and V is TRBV9; no clear D. The germline gives CDR1 SGDLS, CDR2 YYNGEE. V lost 4 bases to trimming and J lost 0 bases, with 16 bases between them. The CDR3 is 17 amino acids. As DNA, the CDR3 is TGTGCCAGCAGCCCCCGGGGAGTTGTCGCAACTAATGAAAAACTGTTTTTT. Residues: CASSPRGVVATNEKLFF. The full variable domain, with the rest looked up from reference TRBV9 and TRBJ1-4, is DSGVTQTPKHLITATGQRVTLRCSPRSGDLSVYWYQQSLDQGLQFLIQYYNGEERAKGNILERFSAQQFPDLHSELNLSSLELGDSALYFCASSPRGVVATNEKLFFGSGTQLSVL.

The CDR3 DNA sequence: TGTGCCAGCAGCTTAGCAGGGGCAGGGAGCAATCAGCCCCAGCATTTT. It encodes CASSLAGAGSNQPQHF. The chain uses TRBV7-9 and TRBJ1-5; a possible D gene is TRBD1 (5 bases). V dropped 0 bases and J dropped 1 base, with 10 bases sitting between them. Per the germline V gene, CDR1 is SEHNR and CDR2 is FQNEAQ (reference sequence). The CDR3 totals 16 residues.

The chain joins TRBV6-5 to TRBJ2-3; D is possibly TRBD1 (6 bases). In germline, CDR1 is MNHEY, CDR2 SVGAGI. Between the trimmed V and J ends, which lost 2 bases and 2 bases, there was a span of 8 bases. This CDR3 has 14 amino acids. This chain's CDR3 is CASSYAGDTDTQYF. DNA for the CDR3: TGTGCCAGCAGTTACGCAGGGGACACAGATACGCAGTATTTT.